Here is one TCR beta chain with its context. What it binds is not known. The data belong to a study of shared clonotypes between healthy human individuals. The study, taken as a whole, reports: Sharing across a few donors was seen in 4% to 6.5% of naive CD4 clonotypes.

The CDR3 is 11 residues long. TCRdb's table, derived via immunoSEQ multiplex PCR, lists solely in-frame clones and lacks some. The sample includes around 700,000 clones, 55% to 75% of them seen just once. The sample taken for sequencing was memory CD4+ T cells sorted from blood. Sample subset: CD45RA-negative fraction. The rearrangement links TRBV21-1 to TRBJ2-1; the table names TRBD2, a call not compared with the DNA. TRBV21-1 is reported as a pseudogene. The TCR comes from a woman aged 30 to 39 in good health. The CDR3 is CAIGGGGEQFF. CDR3 in DNA: TGTGCCATCGGAGGAGGCGGGGAGCAGTTCTTC.